The 30 T cell receptor beta chains presented below share a single source sample, sequenced in a study of blood T cell repertoires in COVID-19. The data were produced by immunoSEQ multiplex PCR, yet TCRdb's version contains in-frame clones alone and is incomplete. The sample shows around 150,000 clones, approximately 86% of them seen only once. Sequencing used peripheral blood. Receptors originate from a woman aged 40 to 50 with COVID-19, enrolled during active disease.

This clone occurred a few times. V and J are TRBV9 and TRBJ1-5; the match to TRBD1 covers 7 bases. The CDR3 spans 15 residues. Germline-derived CDR1 and CDR2 are SGDLS and YYNGEE. After removal of 4 bases from V and 9 bases from J, the junction contained 13 bases not matched to a gene. The CDR3 coding sequence is TGTGCCAGCAGCCCCAGGGACAGCGTGGTGTGGCCCCAGCATTTT. Its translation is CASSPRDSVVWPQHF.

This clone was seen once. The chain has TRBV3-1 (or the pseudogene TRBV3-2) and TRBJ1-3; D is undetermined. Trimming removed 5 bases at V and 3 bases at J, with 5 bases between. The CDR3 totals 12 residues. CDR1 is LGHDT, CDR2 YNNKEL, per germline (reference sequence). Written as DNA, the CDR3 is TGTGCCAGCAGCTTCAGTGGAAACACCATATATTTT. It specifies CASSFSGNTIYF.

This chain uses TRBV13 with TRBJ1-6; 10 bases map to TRBD1. After removal of 5 bases from V and 12 bases from J, the junction contained 10 bases not matched to a gene. CDR1 and CDR2 from the germline V gene are PRHDT and FYEKMQ (reference sequence). The CDR3 is 15 amino acids. The CDR3 protein is CASSHKDRGVEPLHF. CDR3 bases: TGTGCCAGCAGCCACAAGGACAGGGGGGTTGAACCCCTCCACTTT.

This sequence joins TRBV9 and TRBJ2-6, with 8 bases fitting TRBD1. Germline V gives CDR1 SGDLS, CDR2 YYNGEE. This CDR3 has 18 amino acids. J was trimmed by 4 bases and V by 0 bases; bases with no gene match: 9. CDR3 in DNA: TGTGCCAGCAGCGTAGATCGGCAGGGGGCGCGAGGGGCCAACGTCCTGACTTTC. This translates into CASSVDRQGARGANVLTF.

The chain joins TRBV27 to TRBJ2-1; 7 bases map to TRBD2. The germline V gene has CDR1 MNHEY and CDR2 SMNVEV (reference sequence). The CDR3 has 15 residues. The junction had 9 bases not matched to a gene; V was cut back by 1 base and J by 9 bases. The CDR3 nucleotides read TGTGCCAGCAGTTTATGGGCGGGAGTACGTAGTGAGCAGTTCTTC. Protein product: CASSLWAGVRSEQFF.

This chain uses TRBV9 with TRBJ1-2; 9 bases match TRBD1. Germline V gives CDR1 SGDLS, CDR2 YYNGEE. V lost 1 base and J lost 2; bases outside the gene matches: 12. The CDR3 covers 18 residues. The CDR3 sequence: CASSVTPRRQGGNYGYTF. The DNA for the CDR3 is TGTGCCAGCAGCGTAACCCCGCGGAGACAGGGGGGGAACTATGGCTACACCTTC.

Ten or more counts support this clone. The genes are TRBV10-1 and TRBJ2-1; 11 bases match TRBD2. This CDR3 spans 15 amino acids. Per germline, CDR1 WNHNN and CDR2 SYGVQD (reference sequence). Trimming cost V 4 bases and J 4 bases; bases outside gene matches: 3. The CDR3 sequence is CASSVLAGGYNEQFF. CDR3 in DNA: TGCGCCAGCAGTGTGCTAGCGGGGGGTTACAATGAGCAGTTCTTC.

The V call is TRBV4-1, the J call TRBJ2-3, with 9 bases that match TRBD1. The CDR3 runs 17 residues. After removal of 2 bases from V and 3 bases from J, the junction contained 9 bases not matched to a gene. The germline gives CDR1 MGHRA, CDR2 YSYEKL. The CDR3 is CASSQTTGTGRTDTQYF. DNA for the CDR3: TGCGCCAGCAGCCAAACAACCGGGACAGGGAGGACAGATACGCAGTATTTT.

This clone was seen a few times. This chain connects TRBV2 to TRBJ1-1; D is unclear. Trimming left V 5 bases short and J 7 bases short, with 14 bases between. This CDR3 region has 13 residues. The V gene's germline CDR1 is SNHLY and CDR2 FYNNEI. The CDR3 loop reads CASSTSWEGEAFF. CDR3 DNA: TGTGCCAGCAGTACCAGTTGGGAGGGTGAAGCTTTCTTT. Looking up the rest from reference TRBV2 and TRBJ1-1 gives the full variable domain: EPEVTQTPSHQVTQMGQEVILRCVPISNHLYFYWYRQILGQKVEFLVSFYNNEISEKSEIFDDQFSVERPDGSNFTLKIRSTKLEDSAMYFCASSTSWEGEAFFGQGTRLTVV.

This chain connects TRBV7-6 to TRBJ1-6, with TRBD1 identical over 7 bases. In germline, CDR1 is SGHVS, CDR2 FNYEAQ. J gave up 9 bases and V 1 base, and 3 bases lay outside the gene matches. The CDR3 consists of 14 residues. CDR3 in DNA: TGTGCCAGCAGCTTAGAGTCAGGGGGTTCACCCCTCCACTTT. Translated, it gives CASSLESGGSPLHF. The full variable domain, completed using reference TRBV7-6 and TRBJ1-6, is GAGVSQSPRYKVTKRGQDVALRCDPISGHVSLYWYRQALGQGPEFLTYFNYEAQQDKSGLPNDRFSAERPEGSISTLTIQRTEQRDSAMYRCASSLESGGSPLHFGNGTRLTVT.

The J gene is TRBJ1-1, the V gene TRBV7-8, with unresolved D. This CDR3 region has 18 residues. CDR1 is SGHVS, CDR2 FQNEAQ, per germline. Trimming stripped 3 bases from V and 1 base from J, with 21 bases between. The CDR3 DNA reads as TGTGCCAGCAGCTTTCTCCTATTTAGACGGGAGGGGAACACTGAAGCTTTCTTT. This translates into CASSFLLFRREGNTEAFF. Filled out from reference TRBV7-8 and TRBJ1-1, the complete variable domain reads GAGVSQSPRYKVAKRGQDVALRCDPISGHVSLFWYQQALGQGPEFLTYFQNEAQLDKSGLPSDRFFAERPEGSVSTLKIQRTQQEDSAVYLCASSFLLFRREGNTEAFFGQGTRLTVV.

The V gene is TRBV10-1, the J gene TRBJ2-3; D is unresolved. V dropped 5 bases and J dropped 2 bases, with 8 bases sitting between them. This CDR3 is built from 13 residues. Germline-derived CDR1 and CDR2 are WNHNN and SYGVQD (reference sequence). CDR3 DNA: TGCGCCAGCAGTCGCTCTACCACAGATACGCAGTATTTT. It encodes CASSRSTTDTQYF.

This chain uses TRBV27 with TRBJ2-1; TRBD2 matches 11 bases. There are 19 residues in the CDR3. V was pared by 8 bases and J by 2 bases, with 17 bases of the junction left unmatched. The germline V gene has CDR1 MNHEY and CDR2 SMNVEV (reference sequence). This CDR3 reads CASVRRWLAGGLPYNEQFF. The CDR3 DNA reads TGTGCCAGCGTGAGGCGATGGCTAGCGGGAGGACTTCCCTACAATGAGCAGTTCTTC.

The chain has TRBV15 and TRBJ2-2, with D perhaps matching TRBD2 (7 bases). In germline, CDR1 is LNHNV, CDR2 YYDKDF (reference sequence). This CDR3 has 18 amino acids. Trimming took 0 bases from V and 2 from J, leaving 16 bases between them. DNA of the CDR3: TGTGCCACCAGCAGAGAACGCAGGGGACTAATTAACACCGGGGAGCTGTTTTTT. Residues: CATSRERRGLINTGELFF.

The V call is TRBV5-6, the J call TRBJ2-2; no reliable D call. The CDR3 totals 17 residues. In germline, CDR1 is SGHDT, CDR2 YYEEEE. Trimming pared 3 bases from V and 0 bases from J, leaving 15 bases between. The CDR3 reads CASSSLGQRTNTGELFF. The CDR3 DNA follows: TGTGCCAGCAGCTCCTTGGGCCAAAGGACGAACACCGGGGAGCTGTTTTTT. The complete variable domain, with remaining parts taken from reference TRBV5-6 and TRBJ2-2, reads DAGVTQSPTHLIKTRGQQVTLRCSPKSGHDTVSWYQQALGQGPQFIFQYYEEEERQRGNFPDRFSGHQFPNYSSELNVNALLLGDSALYLCASSSLGQRTNTGELFFGEGSRLTVL.

The table lists this clone with a count of one. The V and J genes are TRBV18 and TRBJ1-2; 11 positions agree with TRBD1. V lost 6 bases to trimming and J lost 5 bases; unmatched junction nucleotides: 5. The germline V gene encodes CDR1 KGHSH and CDR2 LQKENI. There are 14 residues in the CDR3. The CDR3 protein is CASSQGQGEYGYTF. The CDR3 DNA is TGTGCCAGCTCCCAGGGACAGGGGGAATATGGCTACACCTTC.

CDR3 in DNA: TGTGCCACCAGCAGAGATTTGGGCGGGGAGACAGATACGCAGTATTTT. Its protein product is CATSRDLGGETDTQYF. The V and J genes are TRBV15 and TRBJ2-3, with D possibly being TRBD2 (6 bases). This CDR3 region has 16 residues. Trimming left V 0 bases short and J 3 bases short, with 13 bases between. Looked up from germline, CDR1 is LNHNV and CDR2 is YYDKDF (reference sequence).

Remarks on this clone: One end of the junction is discordant with germline, which a read error may explain. CDR3 region: CASSHGNRRSWDF. CDR3 bases: TGTGCCAGCAGCCATGGGAACAGGAGATCATGGGACTTC. The rearrangement joins TRBV3-1 (or the pseudogene TRBV3-2) to TRBJ2-7; D perhaps matches TRBD1 (5 bases). CDR3 length: 13 residues. Germline V gene data show CDR1 as LGHDT and CDR2 as YNNKEL (reference sequence).

J is TRBJ1-2 and V is TRBV3-1 (or the pseudogene TRBV3-2); possible D gene TRBD1, 5 bases. This CDR3 spans 14 amino acids. Between the trimmed V and J ends, which lost 1 base and 0 bases, there was a span of 6 bases. Germline loops: CDR1 LGHDT, CDR2 YNNKEL (reference sequence). For the CDR3, the DNA is TGTGCCAGCAGCCAAGGACAGTCTAACTATGGCTACACCTTC. Translated, it gives CASSQGQSNYGYTF.

This clone was picked up one time. The rearrangement uses TRBV7-8 and TRBJ2-1; 10 bases align to TRBD1. V was clipped by 5 bases and J by 5 bases; unmatched bases: 9. The CDR3 is 16 amino acids. CDR1 and CDR2 from the germline V gene are SGHVS and FQNEAQ. In DNA, the CDR3 is TGTGCCAGCAGCCCCTTATTCGGGACAGGGGACAATGAGCAGTTCTTC. Residues: CASSPLFGTGDNEQFF.

This clone occurred a few times. The same CDR3 also results from other DNA sequences found in this sample. This chain links TRBV5-4 with TRBJ2-1; 7 positions agree with TRBD2. V dropped 2 bases and J dropped 3; count of bases not matched to a gene: 5. The CDR3 runs to 15 residues. CDR1 is SGHNT and CDR2 is YYREEE in the germline V gene (reference sequence). The CDR3 here is CASSFGGGGYNEQFF. The CDR3 DNA is TGTGCCAGCAGCTTTGGGGGGGGAGGCTACAATGAGCAGTTCTTC.

The chain employs TRBV4-1 and TRBJ1-6; 7 bases are shared with TRBD1. From germline, CDR1 is MGHRA and CDR2 YSYEKL. The length of the CDR3 is 16 residues. Trimming at V came to 5 bases and at J to 9 bases, leaving 13 bases not matched to a gene. The CDR3 sequence: CASSLHRGLEISPLHF. The CDR3 DNA reads TGCGCCAGCAGCTTACACAGGGGCCTGGAAATTTCACCCCTCCACTTT.

A remark on this clone: A read error may account for a junction end that differs from germline. The J gene is TRBJ2-5, the V gene TRBV5-4; 8 bases line up with TRBD1. The germline CDR1 and CDR2 sequences are SGHNT and YYREEE (reference sequence). This CDR3 is 15 amino acids long. CDR3 in DNA: TGTGCCGGCAGCGCCAAAAGACAGGGGAAGGAGACCCAGTACTTC. Amino acids: CAGSAKRQGKETQYF.

The chain recombines TRBV7-9 with TRBJ2-7, with 9 bases fitting TRBD2. V shed 5 bases, J shed 4 bases, and the junction held 6 bases outside the gene matches. This CDR3 has 14 residues. CDR1 is SEHNR and CDR2 is FQNEAQ in the germline V gene (reference sequence). The CDR3 protein is CASSSQTSGYEQYV. The CDR3 DNA follows: TGTGCCAGCAGCAGCCAGACTAGCGGATACGAGCAGTACGTC.

The V and J genes are TRBV5-4 and TRBJ2-1; 11 nucleotides align to TRBD2. Germline V gives CDR1 SGHNT, CDR2 YYREEE (reference sequence). Trimming cost V 4 bases and J 4 bases; bases outside gene matches: 13. The CDR3 totals 18 residues. In nucleotides, the CDR3 is TGTGCCAGCAGCAAAATGGTGGGGACTAGCGGAACTTACAATGAGCAGTTCTTC. Translated, it gives CASSKMVGTSGTYNEQFF.

The chain recombines TRBV11-2 with TRBJ1-1; TRBD1 might be the D (6 bases). Germline V gives CDR1 SGHAT, CDR2 FQNNGV. V was shortened by 1 base and J by 4 bases, with 19 bases between the two germline ends. CDR3 size: 17 residues. The DNA of the CDR3 is TGTGCCAGCAGCTTAGGGGTGTCAGGGGCAAAGCTCACTGAAGCTTTCTTT. Translating gives CASSLGVSGAKLTEAFF.

This clone was seen only once. V usage is TRBV5-1 and J usage is TRBJ1-3; D ambiguous. V lost 6 bases to trimming and J lost 1 base, with 8 bases between them. CDR3 size: 13 residues. Germline CDR1 SGHRS, CDR2 YFSETQ. The CDR3 nucleotides are TGCGCCAGCATGGAAGCGTCTGGAAACACCATATATTTT. This gives the protein CASMEASGNTIYF.

The V and J genes are TRBV7-9 and TRBJ2-2, with 8 bases matching TRBD1. This CDR3 is built from 15 residues. V lost 5 bases to trimming and J lost 3 bases; unmatched junction nucleotides: 5. CDR1 is SEHNR, CDR2 FQNEAQ, per germline (reference sequence). The CDR3 loop reads CASSPPDRDTGELFF. The CDR3 DNA follows: TGTGCCAGCAGCCCCCCGGACAGGGACACCGGGGAGCTGTTTTTT.

The chain joins TRBV6-5 to TRBJ2-5; D is ambiguous. This CDR3 region has 15 residues. Germline CDR1 is MNHEY and CDR2 is SVGAGI. V lost 3 bases to trimming and J lost 5 bases, with 16 bases between them. The CDR3: CASSYGGNLGETQYF. CDR3 nucleotide sequence: TGTGCCAGCAGTTATGGTGGAAATCTGGGCGAGACCCAGTACTTC.

The CDR3 sequence: CASRGEGVMTGELFF. DNA for the CDR3: TGCGCCAGCAGGGGTGAGGGAGTCATGACCGGGGAGCTGTTTTTT. V gene TRBV5-1 combines with J gene TRBJ2-2; possibly TRBD2 for D (5 bases). This CDR3 has 15 amino acids. Trimming left V 5 bases short and J 5 bases short, with 16 bases between. Per the germline V gene, CDR1 is SGHRS and CDR2 is YFSETQ. Full variable domain (rest looked up from reference TRBV5-1 and TRBJ2-2): KAGVTQTPRYLIKTRGQQVTLSCSPISGHRSVSWYQQTPGQGLQFLFEYFSETQRNKGNFPGRFSGRQFSNSRSEMNVSTLELGDSALYLCASRGEGVMTGELFFGEGSRLTVL.